This TCR beta chain is from a study of tumour-infiltrating T cells in Burkitt lymphoma. Study context: The Burkitt lymphoma cohort spanned all epidemiological subtypes.

V trimming: 5 bases; J trimming: 2 bases; junction bases outside the gene matches: 5. The V gene's germline CDR1 is MNHEY and CDR2 SMNVEV (reference sequence). This CDR3 is 14 amino acids long. The data were produced by immunoSEQ multiplex PCR, yet TCRdb's version contains in-frame clones alone and is incomplete. The data show 1,500 to 2,000 clones, roughly 17% seen once. Sequencing was carried out using tumor tissue. This clonotype was obtained from a human donor with Burkitt lymphoma. The J gene is TRBJ2-7, the V gene TRBV27; TRBD2 matches at 8 bases. The CDR3 sequence: CASSQKAGAYEQYF. As DNA, the CDR3 is TGTGCCAGCAGTCAAAAAGCGGGGGCCTACGAGCAGTACTTC.